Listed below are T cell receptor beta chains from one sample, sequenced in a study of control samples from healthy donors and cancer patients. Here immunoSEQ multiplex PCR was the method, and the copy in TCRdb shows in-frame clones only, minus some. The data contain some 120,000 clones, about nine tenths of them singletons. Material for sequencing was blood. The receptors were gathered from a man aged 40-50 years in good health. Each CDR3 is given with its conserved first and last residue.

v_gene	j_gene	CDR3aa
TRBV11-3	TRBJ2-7	CASSFTSALYEQYF
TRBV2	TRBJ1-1	CASIMTTGLNTEAFF
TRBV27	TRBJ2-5	CASSLSGKAVQYF
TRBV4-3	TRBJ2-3	CASSQHGGPLGTDTQYF
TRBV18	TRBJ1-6	CASSPLGPGAKSSPLHF
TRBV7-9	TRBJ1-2	CASSLGNYGYTF
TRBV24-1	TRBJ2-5	CATSDLGAGAETQYF
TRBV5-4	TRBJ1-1	CASSLPTANTEAFF
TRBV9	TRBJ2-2	CASTGTYTGELFF
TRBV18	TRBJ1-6	CASSPYEGSSPLHF
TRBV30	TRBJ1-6	CAWSVPGSGSSYNSPLHF
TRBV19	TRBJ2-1	CASSIKGAISGEQFF
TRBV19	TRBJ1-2	CASGPDGYTF
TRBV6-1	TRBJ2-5	CASSEGGVVGETQYF
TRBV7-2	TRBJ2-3	CASSLGGGRDTQYF
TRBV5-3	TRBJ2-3	CARSLWQRGGLITDTQYF
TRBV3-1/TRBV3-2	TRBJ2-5	CASSLPYATSGGVFGETQYF
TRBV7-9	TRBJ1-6	CASSLVGRGHFYNSPLHF
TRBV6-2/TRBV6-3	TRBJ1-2	CASSYSIATPYGYTF
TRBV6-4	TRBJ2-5	CASSDSRLARDQETQYF
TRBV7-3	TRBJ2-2	CASSFPKVGQGPGELFF
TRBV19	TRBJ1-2	CASSESGVDYGYTF
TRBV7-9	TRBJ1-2	CASSLASRDNGYTF
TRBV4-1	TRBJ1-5	CASSRDGSNQPQHF
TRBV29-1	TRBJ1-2	CSVESQGIYGYTF
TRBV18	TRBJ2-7	CASSPPAGHRAYEQYF
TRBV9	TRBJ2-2	CASSGSGTLGGELFF
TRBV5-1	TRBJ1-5	CASSLTIDQPQHF
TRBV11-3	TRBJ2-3	CASSLVGRGLRSTDTQYF